This TCR beta chain was profiled in a study of radiation and T cells in renal cell carcinoma. Time point given: blood 4 weeks post-SBRT, at nephrectomy. Treatment in this sample: 15 Gy SBRT to primary tumor, nephrectomy 4 weeks later. Clear cell pathology was present in this patient's renal cell carcinoma. TCRdb keeps only in-frame clones here, not all; method: immunoSEQ multiplex PCR. The profile shows about 76,000 clones, roughly 87% of them singletons. This clone was picked up one time. The germline gives CDR1 SGHTA, CDR2 FQGTGA. This CDR3 has 14 residues. With 7 bases removed from V and 0 bases from J, the gap between germline ends came to 9 bases.

The receptor's source is a woman aged 70-85 years with renal cell carcinoma. Sequencing was performed on blood, taken from a patient whose treatment included radiotherapy and nephrectomy. This chain uses TRBV7-3 with TRBJ2-2; no clear D gene. CDR3: CASKRAPNTGELFF. CDR3 coding DNA: TGTGCCAGCAAAAGAGCCCCGAACACCGGGGAGCTGTTTTTT. Full variable domain (rest looked up from reference TRBV7-3 and TRBJ2-2): GAGVSQTPSNKVTEKGKYVELRCDPISGHTALYWYRQSLGQGPEFLIYFQGTGAADDSGLPNDRFFAVRPEGSVSTLKIQRTERGDSAVYLCASKRAPNTGELFFGEGSRLTVL.